A selection of T cell receptor beta chains follows, all from one sample in a study of blood T cell repertoires in COVID-19. The repertoire was sequenced with immunoSEQ multiplex PCR; TCRdb's copy has only in-frame clones and lacks some. The sample lists roughly 350,000 clones; around 90% were seen once. What was sequenced was PBMCs or T cells enriched from blood (not recorded which). The receptors were gathered from a woman aged 25 to 45 who had recovered from COVID-19. The CDR3 runs from the conserved cysteine through the conserved F or W. The D gene is left open where the match is weak. Clone size is given for some rows only: seen once, a few or many times, or a class if the clone is expanded.

TRBV28	-	TRBJ1-2	TRBD1	TGTGCCAGCAGTCCCCCGGACAGGGTGGATGGCTACACCTTC	CASSPPDRVDGYTF
TRBV3-1/TRBV3-2	-	TRBJ1-5	-	TGTGCCAGCAGCCAACAAAATCAGCCCCAGCATTTT	CASSQQNQPQHF
TRBV13	-	TRBJ2-1	TRBD2	TGTGCCAGCAGCTTAGGGAGCGGGAGCGATGAGCAGTTCTTC	CASSLGSGSDEQFF
TRBV28	once	TRBJ2-1	-	TGTGCCAGCAGTCTCTCAGGGCTCAATGAGCAGTTCTTC	CASSLSGLNEQFF
TRBV27	-	TRBJ1-2	TRBD1	TGTGCCAGCAGTTTATTAGGACCCGGACCGGGACAGCAAAAAAGTGGCTACACCTTC	CASSLLGPGPGQQKSGYTF
TRBV4-1	once	TRBJ2-1	TRBD2	TGCGCCAGCAGCCTACGGGGGGAGGGCGTCTACAATGAGCAGTTCTTC	CASSLRGEGVYNEQFF
TRBV9	-	TRBJ1-1	TRBD1	TGTGCCAGCAGCGTAGCCTACAGGGGATTCACTGAAGCTTTCTTT	CASSVAYRGFTEAFF
TRBV28	-	TRBJ1-4	-	TGTGCCAGCAGCCGAGACCCTTACAGGGAGAAACTGTTTTTT	CASSRDPYREKLFF
TRBV9	-	TRBJ2-3	TRBD2	TGTGCCAGCAGCGTGCTCCCTAGCGGGGGGGGAGCAGATACGCAGTATTTT	CASSVLPSGGGADTQYF
TRBV28	-	TRBJ2-3	TRBD2	TGTGCCAGCAGCTCCCGACTAGCGGGAACCACAGATACGCAGTATTTT	CASSSRLAGTTDTQYF
TRBV19	-	TRBJ2-1	-	TGTGCCAGTAGACTCGACAATGAGCAGTTCTTC	CASRLDNEQFF
TRBV10-3	-	TRBJ2-7	-	TGTGCCATCAGTGACGGGAAACTCTACGAGCAGTACTTC	CAISDGKLYEQYF
TRBV5-1	-	TRBJ2-7	TRBD1	TGCGCCAGCAGCTTGGGACAGGGGTTTGGAGAGCAGTACTTC	CASSLGQGFGEQYF
TRBV6-6	-	TRBJ1-5	-	TGTGCCAGCAGTCGGAGGGTTCGGCAGCCCCAGCATTTT	CASSRRVRQPQHF
TRBV6-5	-	TRBJ1-5	TRBD1	TGTGCCAGCAGGGGACAGGGTGATCAGCCCCAGCATTTT	CASRGQGDQPQHF
TRBV9	-	TRBJ1-6	TRBD1	TGTGCCAGCAGCGGACAGGGACAGCTGAATTCACCCCTCCACTTT	CASSGQGQLNSPLHF
TRBV3-1/TRBV3-2	few	TRBJ2-5	-	TGTGCCAGCAGCTGGGACATCCAAGAGACCCAGTACTTC	CASSWDIQETQYF
TRBV19	-	TRBJ1-5	TRBD1	TGTGCCAGTAGTACTTGGGACAGCAAAGCAGTCCAGCCCCAGCATTTT	CASSTWDSKAVQPQHF
TRBV6-2/TRBV6-3	-	TRBJ2-3	-	TGTGCCAGCAGCGCAGCGGACTACACCCAGGTAGTAGATACGCAGTATTTT	CASSAADYTQVVDTQYF
TRBV28	-	TRBJ2-7	-	TGTGCCAGCAGTTCCTTCAACCGGTACGAGCAGTACTTC	CASSSFNRYEQYF
TRBV2	-	TRBJ1-2	-	TGTGCCAGCAGTGAGGAGGCCACGTCCGGTGGCTACACCTTC	CASSEEATSGGYTF
TRBV28	-	TRBJ2-2	-	TGTGCCAGCAGTCGGACCGGGGAGCTGTTTTTT	CASSRTGELFF
TRBV6-5	-	TRBJ2-3	TRBD1	TGTGCCAGCAGTTACTCGGGGACAGGGGGCTCATATACGCAGTATTTT	CASSYSGTGGSYTQYF
TRBV21-1	-	TRBJ2-4	-	TGTGCCAGCAGCAAAGGGGAGCGTTGGGCGGCCAAAAACATTCAGTACTTC	CASSKGERWAAKNIQYF
TRBV27	-	TRBJ2-1	TRBD1	TGTGCCAGCAGTTTAGTGACAGGGGCGGACATTGATGAGCAGTTCTTC	CASSLVTGADIDEQFF
TRBV2	-	TRBJ2-7	TRBD1	TGTGCCACAAACCCCGACAGGGGGATCTCCTACGAGCAGTACTTC	CATNPDRGISYEQYF
TRBV6-5	-	TRBJ1-1	TRBD1	TGTGCCAGCAGTCAGACAGGGGGCCTCACTGAAGCTTTCTTT	CASSQTGGLTEAFF
TRBV7-2	-	TRBJ2-1	-	TGTGCCAGCAGCTTAACAGGGAGCTCCTACAATGAGCAGTTCTTC	CASSLTGSSYNEQFF
TRBV6-4	-	TRBJ1-5	TRBD1	TGTGCCAGCAGGGAGACTACAGGGGATCGCAATCAGCCCCAGCATTTT	CASRETTGDRNQPQHF
TRBV6-1	-	TRBJ1-1	-	TGTGCCAGCAGTGAAGCCGACACTGAAGCTTTCTTT	CASSEADTEAFF
TRBV4-1	-	TRBJ1-4	-	TGCGCCAGCAGCCAAGAGTTCAGGACAACTAATGAAAAACTGTTTTTT	CASSQEFRTTNEKLFF
TRBV18	-	TRBJ1-2	-	TGTGCCAGCTCACTGAACAGGGTTCGAGAATATGGCTACACCTTC	CASSLNRVREYGYTF
TRBV18	-	TRBJ1-4	TRBD1	TGTGCCAGCTCACCATCGACAGGGGAAAAACTGTTTTTT	CASSPSTGEKLFF
TRBV4-3	-	TRBJ2-3	TRBD2	TGCGCCAGCAGCTCCCTCACGGGAGGGGGGGACCCAGATACGCAGTATTTT	CASSSLTGGGDPDTQYF
TRBV29-1	-	TRBJ1-2	-	TGCAGCGTTGAAGATAACTCCGGCAGGGGCTATGGCTACACCTTC	CSVEDNSGRGYGYTF
TRBV5-1	-	TRBJ2-1	TRBD2	TGCGCCAGCAGCGGGAGGGAGCACGGCAATGAGCAGTTCTTC	CASSGREHGNEQFF
TRBV18	few	TRBJ2-5	TRBD2	TGTGCCAGCTCACCTAGCGGGGGAGGAGAGACCCAGTACTTC	CASSPSGGGETQYF
TRBV3-1/TRBV3-2	-	TRBJ1-5	TRBD1	TGTGCCAGCAGCCCGAAAAAGGCCCAGGGGGTAAGGGATCAGCCCCAGCATTTT	CASSPKKAQGVRDQPQHF
TRBV28	once	TRBJ2-2	-	TGTGCCAGCAGTTTAATGCAAGGACTGCACACCGGGGAGCTGTTTTTT	CASSLMQGLHTGELFF
TRBV9	-	TRBJ1-4	-	TGTGCCAGCAGCGTAGGTGGGACATTGCGGGAAAAACTGTTTTTT	CASSVGGTLREKLFF
TRBV3-1/TRBV3-2	-	TRBJ1-2	-	TGTGCCAGCAGCCAAGGGGGGGGGAACTATGGCTACACCTTC	CASSQGGGNYGYTF
TRBV11-3	-	TRBJ2-7	-	TGTGCCAGCAGCTTGACGACAGGAGTCTCCTACGAGCAGTACTTC	CASSLTTGVSYEQYF
TRBV4-2	-	TRBJ1-1	-	TGTGCCAGCAGCCCCTCCCCCCAGGGCGGGAAGAACACTGAAGCTTTCTTT	CASSPSPQGGKNTEAFF
TRBV28	-	TRBJ1-2	-	TGTGCCACCAGCTCGACAGTCAGTTATGGCTACACCTTC	CATSSTVSYGYTF
TRBV19	-	TRBJ1-1	-	TGTGCCAGTAGTATCGGACAGACTGAAGCTTTCTTT	CASSIGQTEAFF
TRBV4-1	-	TRBJ2-1	TRBD2	TGCGCCAGCAGCCAATCGGGACTAGTCTACAATGAGCAGTTCTTC	CASSQSGLVYNEQFF
TRBV5-1	-	TRBJ2-3	-	TGCGCCAGCGAAGGGGCTGATACGCAGTATTTT	CASEGADTQYF
TRBV18	once	TRBJ1-3	-	TGTGCCAGCTCACCAGAGGGTACCGGGTCTGGAAACACCATATATTTT	CASSPEGTGSGNTIYF
TRBV10-3	-	TRBJ2-5	-	TGTGCCATCAACTCAGCGAGACAAGAGACCCAGTACTTC	CAINSARQETQYF
TRBV14	-	TRBJ1-1	-	TGTGCCAGCAGCCAAGAAGCGAACACTGAAGCTTTCTTT	CASSQEANTEAFF